Sequencing of this T cell receptor (beta chain) was carried out in a study of shared clonotypes between healthy human individuals. At the level of the study: Each donor's CD8 memory used one plate, CD8 naive two, each CD4 subset three. Findings and limits, study-wide: Only blood samples were collected, and tissue repertoires likely differ. Across four donors, naive CD4 shared roughly 5.2%, naive CD8 under 4%, memory CD4 roughly 2.2%, memory CD8 around 0.42%.

To note about this clone: Its target is not known.

TCRdb keeps only in-frame clones here, not all; method: immunoSEQ multiplex PCR. The sample carries 400,000 or so clones, roughly 96% recorded once. Trimming stripped 6 bases from V and 4 bases from J, with 12 bases between. Per the germline V gene, CDR1 is MDHEN and CDR2 is SYDVKM. The CDR3 loop spans 14 amino acids. Caucasian adults residing in Nashville, Tennessee made up all the donors. The genes are TRBV28 and TRBJ2-2; the D is unclear. The clonotype originates from a man aged 30 to 45 in good health. The sequenced sample was memory CD8+ T cells sorted from blood. Subset given: CD45RO+ cells pooled with CCR7-negative TemRA cells. This chain's CDR3 is CASSLRSTTGELFF. The CDR3 DNA reads as TGTGCCAGCAGCCTTCGGAGTACCACCGGGGAGCTGTTTTTT.